This T cell receptor (beta chain) was recorded in a study of blood T cell repertoires in COVID-19. Study-level background: The study drew acute and convalescent COVID-19 samples from the United States, Italy and Spain. Nucleic acid was either cDNA or gDNA, and it came from T cells, B-cell-depleted T cells, or PBMCs.

Per the germline V gene, CDR1 is MDHEN and CDR2 is SYDVKM. The CDR3 has 16 residues. V was clipped by 2 bases and J by 4 bases, with 17 bases between them. Sequencing used immunoSEQ multiplex PCR; TCRdb keeps in-frame clones, though not all of them. Of over 100,000 clones listed, 83% are singletons. This TCR derives from a woman aged 55-75 years with acute or convalescent COVID-19. V gene TRBV28 combines with J gene TRBJ1-2; D may be TRBD1 (6 bases). Sequencing was done on a sample of peripheral blood. In nucleotides, the CDR3 is TGTGCCAGCAGTTTAGGGTCTTGGGGGGGCCTCTATGGCTACACCTTC. Its protein is CASSLGSWGGLYGYTF.